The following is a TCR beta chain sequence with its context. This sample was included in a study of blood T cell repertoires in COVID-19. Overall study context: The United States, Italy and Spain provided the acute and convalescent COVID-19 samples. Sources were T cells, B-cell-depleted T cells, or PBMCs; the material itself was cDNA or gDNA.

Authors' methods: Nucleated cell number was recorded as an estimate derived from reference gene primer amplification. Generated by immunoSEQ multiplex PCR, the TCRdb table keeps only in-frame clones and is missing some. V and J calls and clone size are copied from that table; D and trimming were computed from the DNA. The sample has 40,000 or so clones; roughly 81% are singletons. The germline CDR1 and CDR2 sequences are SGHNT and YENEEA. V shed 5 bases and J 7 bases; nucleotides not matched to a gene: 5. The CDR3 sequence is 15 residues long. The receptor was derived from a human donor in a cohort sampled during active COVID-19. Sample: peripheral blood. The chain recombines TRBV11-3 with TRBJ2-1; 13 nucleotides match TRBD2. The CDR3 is CASSPGLAGSNEQFF. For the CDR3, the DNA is TGTGCCAGCAGCCCGGGACTAGCGGGGTCTAATGAGCAGTTCTTC.